Shown below are 23 T cell receptor beta chains from a single sample sequenced in a study of blood T cell repertoires in COVID-19. Assay used: immunoSEQ multiplex PCR; TCRdb lists only in-frame clones, some missing. The repertoire holds some 60,000 clones, with around 87% as singletons. Sequenced sample: peripheral blood. The receptors stem from a man between 65 and 85 years old with acute or convalescent COVID-19.

The chain uses TRBV11-3 and TRBJ2-7; D perhaps matches TRBD1 (5 bases). From germline, CDR1 is SGHNT and CDR2 YENEEA. V lost 0 bases to trimming and J lost 7 bases, with 7 bases between them. The CDR3 runs 12 residues. CDR3 sequence: CASSLDPGEQYF. CDR3 coding DNA: TGTGCCAGCAGCTTAGACCCAGGGGAGCAGTACTTC.

This sequence joins TRBV6-1 and TRBJ2-2; D call uncertain. Germline assignment: CDR1 MNHNS and CDR2 SASEGT. The V end lost 3 bases, the J end lost 7 bases, and 15 bases lay between the germline ends. The length of the CDR3 is 15 residues. The CDR3 DNA reads TGTGCCAGCAGTGAGAGGCGGAGCGAGGTCGGGGAGCTGTTTTTT. It encodes CASSERRSEVGELFF.

The chain couples TRBV2 to TRBJ2-5, with D perhaps TRBD2 (5 bases). From germline, CDR1 is SNHLY and CDR2 FYNNEI. V lost 5 bases and J lost 0, with 19 bases in between. The length of the CDR3 is 17 residues. The CDR3 loop is CASSPLTSTDYQETQYF. The DNA of the CDR3 is TGTGCCAGCAGTCCCCTAACCTCAACGGACTACCAAGAGACCCAGTACTTC.

This clone came up a few times. The chain joins TRBV18 to TRBJ2-2; D perhaps matches TRBD2 (5 bases). Germline V gene data show CDR1 as KGHSH and CDR2 as LQKENI. The CDR3 totals 15 residues. Trimming cost V 6 bases and J 4 bases, with 15 bases left between them. CDR3 nucleotides: TGTGCCAGCTCCCCCACCCGGGGTGGCACCGGGGAGCTGTTTTTT. It specifies CASSPTRGGTGELFF. Supplemented by reference TRBV18 and TRBJ2-2, the full variable domain reads NAGVMQNPRHLVRRRGQEARLRCSPMKGHSHVYWYRQLPEEGLKFMVYLQKENIIDESGMPKERFSAEFPKEGPSILRIQQVVRGDSAAYFCASSPTRGGTGELFFGEGSRLTVL.

The V call is TRBV5-5, the J call TRBJ1-5; D is possibly TRBD1 (6 bases). Trimming cost V 6 bases and J 12 bases, with 19 bases left between them. The CDR3 is 13 amino acids. From germline, CDR1 is SGHKS and CDR2 YYEKEE (reference sequence). The CDR3 DNA reads TGTGCCAGCAAATTTTTGGAAGGGGGTCGCCAGCATTTT. Translating gives CASKFLEGGRQHF.

The V and J genes are TRBV5-1 and TRBJ1-1, with D unclear. CDR3 length equals 13 residues. V was trimmed by 1 base and J by 1 base, leaving 5 bases between them. Germline loops: CDR1 SGHRS, CDR2 YFSETQ. The CDR3 protein is CASSLNRNTEAFF. CDR3 bases: TGCGCCAGCAGCTTGAATCGGAACACTGAAGCTTTCTTT.

This clone showed up just a few times. The rearrangement joins TRBV13 to TRBJ2-1, with 11 bases lining up with TRBD2. V gave up 5 bases and J gave up 4 bases; unmatched junction bases: 4. Germline-derived CDR1 and CDR2 are PRHDT and FYEKMQ (reference sequence). The CDR3 runs to 15 residues. The CDR3 spells CASSVRLAGYNEQFF. The CDR3 coding sequence is TGTGCCAGCAGCGTACGACTAGCGGGATACAATGAGCAGTTCTTC.

The chain carries TRBV19 and TRBJ1-5, with 8 bases fitting TRBD1. The length of the CDR3 is 14 residues. Per the germline V gene, CDR1 is LNHDA and CDR2 is SQIVND (reference sequence). This chain's CDR3 is CATFDRGGNQPQHF. As DNA, the CDR3 is TGTGCTACTTTCGACAGGGGCGGCAATCAGCCCCAGCATTTT.

The chain employs TRBV6-6 and TRBJ2-7, with D possibly being TRBD2 (7 bases). The CDR3 is made up of 14 amino acids. V was trimmed by 7 bases and J by 3 bases, leaving 16 bases between them. CDR1 is MNHNY and CDR2 is SVGAGI in the germline V gene (reference sequence). In nucleotides, the CDR3 is TGTGCCAGCACCCCTGGGGGGGCTGTCTACGAGCAGTACTTC. It encodes CASTPGGAVYEQYF.

There are a few counts of this clone. This chain uses TRBV4-1 with TRBJ2-7, with 7 bases fitting TRBD1. Germline V CDR1 and CDR2: MGHRA, YSYEKL. With 4 bases clipped from V and 3 bases from J, the junction kept 3 bases outside the gene matches. This CDR3 contains 13 residues. DNA of the CDR3: TGCGCCAGCAGCCGGGACAGCTTCTACGAGCAGTACTTC. Its protein product is CASSRDSFYEQYF.

The chain couples TRBV6-5 to TRBJ2-5, with a weak D call TRBD2 (5 bases). Trimming pared 2 bases from V and 3 bases from J, leaving 7 bases between. The CDR3 covers 13 residues. Per germline, CDR1 MNHEY and CDR2 SVGAGI. CDR3 in DNA: TGTGCCAGCAGTTACGCGAGGGAAGAGACCCAGTACTTC. It yields the protein CASSYAREETQYF.

V gene TRBV5-1 combines with J gene TRBJ1-5; 7 bases match TRBD1. The CDR3 loop spans 14 amino acids. With 0 bases clipped from V and 6 bases from J, the junction kept 3 bases outside the gene matches. In germline, CDR1 is SGHRS, CDR2 YFSETQ. The CDR3 DNA reads as TGCGCCAGCAGCTTGGAGGGGGCGGGTCAGCCCCAGCATTTT. Translation: CASSLEGAGQPQHF. The full variable domain, with the rest looked up from reference TRBV5-1 and TRBJ1-5, is KAGVTQTPRYLIKTRGQQVTLSCSPISGHRSVSWYQQTPGQGLQFLFEYFSETQRNKGNFPGRFSGRQFSNSRSEMNVSTLELGDSALYLCASSLEGAGQPQHFGDGTRLSIL.

V and J are TRBV5-1 and TRBJ1-1; D remains ambiguous. Germline CDR1 is SGHRS and CDR2 is YFSETQ. Trimming removed 1 base from V and 1 base from J, with 8 bases in between. The CDR3 has 14 residues. CDR3: CASSLWRSNTEAFF. DNA for the CDR3: TGCGCCAGCAGCTTGTGGAGGTCGAACACTGAAGCTTTCTTT.

The chain is built from TRBV11-1 and TRBJ2-1; TRBD1 is a possible D gene (6 bases). The CDR3 sequence is 13 residues long. V gave up 1 base and J gave up 12 bases, with 13 bases separating them. Germline lookup yields CDR1 SGHAT and CDR2 FQDESV (reference sequence). The CDR3 coding sequence is TGTGCCAGCAGCTTAGAGGTAATGGACAGGCAGTTCTTC. Translated, it gives CASSLEVMDRQFF.

This clone was recorded a few times. The gene calls are TRBV12-5 and TRBJ1-3; 7 nucleotides match TRBD1. Looked up from germline, CDR1 is LGHNT and CDR2 is FRNRAP. Germline trimming cut 2 bases from V and 4 bases from J; bases unmatched to any gene: 8. The CDR3 runs to 16 residues. The CDR3 reads CASGLLSTGVGNTIYF. CDR3 bases: TGTGCTAGTGGTTTGCTCTCTACAGGGGTCGGAAACACCATATATTTT.

The CDR3 DNA sequence: TGTGCCAGTAATCCGGTCTATAATTCACCCCTCCACTTT. This codes for CASNPVYNSPLHF. The genes are TRBV19 and TRBJ1-6; no clear D gene. Trimming removed 7 bases at V and 3 bases at J, with 7 bases between. The CDR3 runs to 13 residues. Per the germline V gene, CDR1 is LNHDA and CDR2 is SQIVND (reference sequence).

CDR3 sequence: CASSLTPTGGPYGYTF. CDR3 bases: TGTGCCAGCAGCCTAACCCCAACAGGGGGACCATATGGCTACACCTTC. V and J are TRBV7-8 and TRBJ1-2; 8 bases line up with TRBD1. This CDR3 is built from 16 residues. Germline lookup yields CDR1 SGHVS and CDR2 FQNEAQ. V was pared by 5 bases and J by 5 bases, with 13 bases of the junction left unmatched.

The V call is TRBV19, the J call TRBJ1-1; possibly TRBD1 for D (5 bases). The CDR3 has 19 residues. CDR1 and CDR2 (germline): LNHDA, SQIVND (reference sequence). V lost 4 bases and J lost 0, with 24 bases in between. This chain's CDR3 is CASSTEYGGGLVVNTEAFF. DNA of the CDR3: TGTGCCAGTAGTACAGAATACGGGGGAGGTCTGGTTGTGAACACTGAAGCTTTCTTT.

This chain connects TRBV25-1 to TRBJ2-3; the match to TRBD1 covers 11 bases. The trim removed 1 base at V and 2 bases at J, leaving 2 bases unmatched. CDR1 and CDR2 from the germline V gene are MGHDK and SYGVNS. The CDR3 loop spans 16 amino acids. CDR3 protein: CASSEWTGGLTDTQYF. In DNA form, the CDR3 reads TGTGCCAGCAGTGAATGGACAGGGGGCCTCACAGATACGCAGTATTTT.

V gene TRBV19 combines with J gene TRBJ1-2, with 10 nucleotides matching TRBD1. CDR1 is LNHDA, CDR2 SQIVND, per germline (reference sequence). The junction had 6 bases not matched to a gene; V was cut back by 4 bases and J by 4 bases. This CDR3 spans 15 amino acids. As DNA, the CDR3 is TGTGCCAGTAGTACGGGACAGGGGCAATTCTATGGCTACACCTTC. Its protein product is CASSTGQGQFYGYTF.

In regard to this clone: One junction end disagrees with the germline gene, perhaps due to a read error. The chain employs TRBV7-7 and TRBJ2-5; 10 bases fit TRBD2. The CDR3 extends over 15 amino acids. CDR1 is SSHAT and CDR2 is FNYEAQ in the germline V gene (reference sequence). The CDR3 loop reads CASSLGTSETETQYF. The CDR3 nucleotides read TGTGCTAGCAGCTTGGGGACTAGCGAAACTGAGACCCAGTACTTC.

This clone was found once. The rearrangement links TRBV4-1 to TRBJ1-1; 9 nucleotides agree with TRBD1. The V gene end was trimmed by 4 bases and the J gene end by 5 bases; junction bases not matched to a gene: 5. This CDR3 is 14 amino acids long. The germline gives CDR1 MGHRA, CDR2 YSYEKL. Here the CDR3 DNA reads TGCGCCAGCAGCCCGGGACAGGGTGGAACTGAAGCTTTCTTT. Translating gives CASSPGQGGTEAFF.

The chain carries TRBV2 and TRBJ2-5; TRBD2 agrees at 13 bases. This CDR3 contains 15 residues. The ends lost 8 bases at V and 4 bases at J; junction bases unmatched: 7. Germline loops: CDR1 SNHLY, CDR2 FYNNEI. In DNA form, the CDR3 reads TGTGCCAGCCGAGGACTAGCGGGAGTCGGAGAGACCCAGTACTTC. Translation: CASRGLAGVGETQYF.